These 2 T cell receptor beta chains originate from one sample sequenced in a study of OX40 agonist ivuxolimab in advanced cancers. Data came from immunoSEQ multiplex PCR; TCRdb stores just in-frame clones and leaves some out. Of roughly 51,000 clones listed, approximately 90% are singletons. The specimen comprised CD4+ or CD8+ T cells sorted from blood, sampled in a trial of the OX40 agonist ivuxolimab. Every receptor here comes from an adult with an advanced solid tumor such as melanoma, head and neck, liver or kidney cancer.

This chain's CDR3 is CASSSPGQYTGELFF. CDR3 coding DNA: TGTGCCAGCAGCTCGCCCGGACAGTACACCGGGGAGCTGTTTTTT. V usage is TRBV5-6 and J usage is TRBJ2-2, with a tentative D call TRBD1 (6 bases). V lost 3 bases to trimming and J lost 3 bases, with 12 bases between them. The length of the CDR3 is 15 residues. Germline V CDR1 and CDR2: SGHDT, YYEEEE.

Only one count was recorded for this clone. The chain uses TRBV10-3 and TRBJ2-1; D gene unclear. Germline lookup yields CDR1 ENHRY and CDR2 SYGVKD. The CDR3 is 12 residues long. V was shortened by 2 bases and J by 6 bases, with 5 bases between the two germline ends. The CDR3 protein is CAISEGINEQFF. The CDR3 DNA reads TGTGCCATCAGTGAGGGGATCAATGAGCAGTTCTTC.